The next 8 T cell receptor beta chains were all read from a single sample in a study of cytomegalovirus exposure and HLA in healthy donors. The PCR used 60 Vbeta and 13 Jbeta primers. This table comes from immunoSEQ multiplex PCR, and its TCRdb copy is limited to in-frame clones, with some not included. This sample's clone table lists some 140,000 clones. The specimen sequenced was PBMCs. Every receptor here comes from an older woman in good health and CMV-seronegative.

The chain recombines TRBV5-6 with TRBJ2-2; D uncertain. The germline CDR1 and CDR2 sequences are SGHDT and YYEEEE. Trimming cost V 0 bases and J 1 base, with 7 bases left between them. The length of the CDR3 is 15 residues. The CDR3 nucleotides read TGTGCCAGCAGCTTGGACTTCTTGAACACCGGGGAGCTGTTTTTT. Its translation: CASSLDFLNTGELFF.

Note on this clone: This CDR3 is missing its conserved last phenylalanine or tryptophan, likely due to a read error. Because the CDR3's place on the DNA is in doubt, the DNA is left out and the CDR3 is given as listed by TCRdb. The chain has TRBV2 and TRBJ2-4; the table's D gene call, TRBD1, was not cross checked with the DNA. The CDR3 has 11 amino acids, counting both end residues. Germline V gene data show CDR1 as SNHLY and CDR2 as FYNNEI. CDR3 loop: CASSERQLLIL.

The chain employs TRBV28 and TRBJ2-1; 9 bases agree with TRBD2. The germline V gene has CDR1 MDHEN and CDR2 SYDVKM. Losses at the gene ends were 3 bases for V and 4 bases for J; bases not matched to a gene: 7. CDR3 size: 16 residues. Here the CDR3 reads CASSFRRGREYNEQFF. CDR3 sequence (DNA): TGTGCCAGCAGTTTTCGGCGCGGGAGGGAGTACAATGAGCAGTTCTTC. Supplemented by reference TRBV28 and TRBJ2-1, the full variable domain reads DVKVTQSSRYLVKRTGEKVFLECVQDMDHENMFWYRQDPGLGLRLIYFSYDVKMKEKGDIPEGYSVSREKKERFSLILESASTNQTSMYLCASSFRRGREYNEQFFGPGTRLTVL.

The V and J genes are TRBV11-2 and TRBJ2-3; D uncertain. The CDR3 is 14 amino acids. Germline V gene data show CDR1 as SGHAT and CDR2 as FQNNGV. The V gene lost 5 bases and the J gene lost 2 bases, with 11 bases spanning the gap. For the CDR3, the DNA is TGTGCCAGCAGCCCCGCCCAGTTCACAGATACGCAGTATTTT. Translating it yields CASSPAQFTDTQYF.

The rearrangement joins TRBV11-2 to TRBJ1-5; D gene unclear. The length of the CDR3 is 13 residues. With 3 bases removed from V and 0 bases from J, the gap between germline ends came to 3 bases. Germline CDR1 is SGHAT and CDR2 is FQNNGV. CDR3 sequence reads: CASSFNSNQPQHF. The CDR3 bases are TGTGCCAGCAGCTTCAATAGCAATCAGCCCCAGCATTTT.

The genes are TRBV27 and TRBJ1-1; no reliable D call. The CDR3 extends over 11 amino acids. Germline V gene sequence: CDR1 MNHEY, CDR2 SMNVEV (reference sequence). V gave up 5 bases and J gave up 5 bases, with 6 bases separating them. CDR3 coding DNA: TGTGCCAGCAGTCACGGGACTGAAGCTTTCTTT. Translated, it gives CASSHGTEAFF.

The V and J genes are TRBV6-1 and TRBJ2-5, with D perhaps TRBD2 (5 bases). The germline gives CDR1 MNHNS, CDR2 SASEGT. The ends were cut back, 6 bases at V and 12 bases at J, with 20 bases in the middle. The CDR3 contains 13 residues. The CDR3 DNA sequence: TGTGCCAGCAGAACGACTAACTACGACACAGAGTACTTC. This sequence encodes CASRTTNYDTEYF.

The genes are TRBV29-1 and TRBJ1-1; 7 nucleotides match TRBD1. The V and J ends lost 7 bases and 0 bases, in that order; junction bases with no gene match: 5. The germline CDR1 and CDR2 sequences are SQVTM and ANQGSEA. This CDR3 has 13 amino acids. This CDR3 reads CSAKDRLNTEAFF. The CDR3 coding sequence is TGCAGCGCCAAGGACAGGTTGAACACTGAAGCTTTCTTT.